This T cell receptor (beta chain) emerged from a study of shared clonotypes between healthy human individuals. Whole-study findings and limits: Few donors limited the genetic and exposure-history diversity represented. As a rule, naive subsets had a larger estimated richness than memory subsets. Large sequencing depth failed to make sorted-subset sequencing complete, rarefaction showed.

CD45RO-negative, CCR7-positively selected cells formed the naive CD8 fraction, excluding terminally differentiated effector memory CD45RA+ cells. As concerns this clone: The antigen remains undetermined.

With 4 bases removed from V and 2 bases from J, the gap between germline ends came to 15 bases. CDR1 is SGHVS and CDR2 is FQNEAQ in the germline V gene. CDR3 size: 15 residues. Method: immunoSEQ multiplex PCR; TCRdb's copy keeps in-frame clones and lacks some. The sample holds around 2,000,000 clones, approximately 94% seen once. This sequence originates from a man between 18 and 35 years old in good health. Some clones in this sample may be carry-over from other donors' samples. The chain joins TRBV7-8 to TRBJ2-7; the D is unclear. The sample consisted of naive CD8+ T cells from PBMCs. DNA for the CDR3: TGTGCCAGCAGCTCCCGCTCGACTGGTCCCTACGAGCAGTACTTC. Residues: CASSSRSTGPYEQYF.